This T cell receptor (beta chain) emerged from a study of Ad26.COV2.S vaccination and SARS-CoV-2 variants. This clone showed up just once. Its specificity is not known. The repertoire was sequenced with immunoSEQ multiplex PCR; TCRdb's copy has only in-frame clones and lacks some. The sample has about 350,000 clones, about 85% seen once. Treatment noted: over 15 received Ad26.COV2.S at low or high dose, single or two shots; five or six received placebo; per-sample allocation not given. Specimens were obtained on day 63 following the first vaccine or placebo injection. Whole-study findings and limits: From the TCR breadth and depth analyses, total T cell responses may have been underestimated.

Source: peripheral blood, taken in a trial of Ad26.COV2.S vaccine versus placebo. The source of this sequence is a person between 18 and 65 years old who received the Ad26.COV2.S COVID-19 vaccine or a placebo.

The CDR3 DNA reads TGTGCCAGCAAGGAAGATGGGGCCCTCTCTGGAAACACCATATATTTT. Amino acids: CASKEDGALSGNTIYF. The chain uses TRBV27 and TRBJ1-3; D is perhaps TRBD1 (5 bases). V dropped 7 bases and J dropped 0 bases, with 16 bases sitting between them. Germline lookup yields CDR1 MNHEY and CDR2 SMNVEV (reference sequence). The CDR3 is 16 amino acids.